One and the same sample provided the 2 T cell receptor beta chains below, sequenced in a study of T cell clonotyping in hematopoietic cell transplantation. Repertoires were generated with immunoSEQ multiplex PCR, while TCRdb's copy carries only in-frame clones and drops some. The sample carries 69,000 or so clones, 90% to 95% recorded once. Sequenced input: peripheral blood mononuclear cells. Receptor source: a man over 45 in good health. Some clones in this sample may be carry-over from other donors' samples.

This sequence joins TRBV6-1 and TRBJ2-3, with TRBD2 matching over 8 bases. Per the germline V gene, CDR1 is MNHNS and CDR2 is SASEGT. The CDR3 has 14 residues. After removal of 6 bases from V and 2 bases from J, the junction contained 4 bases not matched to a gene. The CDR3 DNA is TGTGCCAGCAGGCCGGGACTAGTCACAGATACGCAGTATTTT. As protein: CASRPGLVTDTQYF.

This chain joins TRBV19 and TRBJ2-6; no clear D gene. Trimming took 0 bases from V and 0 from J, leaving 9 bases between them. This CDR3 contains 17 residues. Germline V CDR1 and CDR2: LNHDA, SQIVND (reference sequence). The CDR3 protein is CASSIDLGNSGANVLTF. In nucleotides, the CDR3 is TGTGCCAGTAGTATAGATCTAGGCAACTCTGGGGCCAACGTCCTGACTTTC.